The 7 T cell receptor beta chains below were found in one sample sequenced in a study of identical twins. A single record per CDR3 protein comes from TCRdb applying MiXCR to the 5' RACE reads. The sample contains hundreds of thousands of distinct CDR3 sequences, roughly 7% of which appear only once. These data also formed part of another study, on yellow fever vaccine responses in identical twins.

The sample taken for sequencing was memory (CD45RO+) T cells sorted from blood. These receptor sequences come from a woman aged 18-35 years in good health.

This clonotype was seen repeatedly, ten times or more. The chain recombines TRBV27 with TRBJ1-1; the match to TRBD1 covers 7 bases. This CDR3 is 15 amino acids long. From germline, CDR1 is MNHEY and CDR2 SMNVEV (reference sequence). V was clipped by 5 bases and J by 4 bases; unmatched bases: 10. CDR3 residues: CASSLSPDRATEAFF. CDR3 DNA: TGTGCCAGCAGTCTCTCTCCCGACAGGGCCACTGAAGCTTTCTTT.

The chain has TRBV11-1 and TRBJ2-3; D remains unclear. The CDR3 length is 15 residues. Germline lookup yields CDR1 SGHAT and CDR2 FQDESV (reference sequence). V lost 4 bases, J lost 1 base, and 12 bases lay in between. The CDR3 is CASSSRSLRTDTQYF. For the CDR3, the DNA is TGTGCCAGCAGCTCCAGGTCGCTACGCACAGATACGCAGTATTTT.

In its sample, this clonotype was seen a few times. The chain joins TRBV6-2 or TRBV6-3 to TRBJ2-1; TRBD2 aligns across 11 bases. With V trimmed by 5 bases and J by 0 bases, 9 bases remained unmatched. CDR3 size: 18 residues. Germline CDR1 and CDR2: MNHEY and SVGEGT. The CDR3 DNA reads TGTGCCAGCAGTAGGCTAGCGGGGGGCCTAAGCTCCTACAATGAGCAGTTCTTC. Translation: CASSRLAGGLSSYNEQFF.

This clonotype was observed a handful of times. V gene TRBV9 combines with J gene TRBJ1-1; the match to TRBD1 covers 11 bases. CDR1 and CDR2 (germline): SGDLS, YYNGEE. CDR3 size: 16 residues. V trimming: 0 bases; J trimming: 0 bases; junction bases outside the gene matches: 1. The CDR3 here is CASSVGTGGMNTEAFF. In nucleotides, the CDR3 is TGTGCCAGCAGCGTAGGGACAGGGGGCATGAACACTGAAGCTTTCTTT. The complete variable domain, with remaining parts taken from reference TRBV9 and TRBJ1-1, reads DSGVTQTPKHLITATGQRVTLRCSPRSGDLSVYWYQQSLDQGLQFLIQYYNGEERAKGNILERFSAQQFPDLHSELNLSSLELGDSALYFCASSVGTGGMNTEAFFGQGTRLTVV.

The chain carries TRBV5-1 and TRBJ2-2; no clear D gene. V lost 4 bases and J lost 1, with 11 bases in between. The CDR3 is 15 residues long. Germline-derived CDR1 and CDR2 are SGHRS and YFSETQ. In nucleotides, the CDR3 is TGCGCCAGCAGCCCCATGGGCCAGAACACCGGGGAGCTGTTTTTT. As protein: CASSPMGQNTGELFF.

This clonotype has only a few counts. The CDR3 spells CSASLGLAGGPEQYF. CDR3 bases: TGCAGTGCTAGCCTGGGACTAGCGGGAGGACCCGAGCAGTACTTC. The rearrangement joins TRBV20-1 to TRBJ2-7; 15 bases are shared with TRBD2. The germline gives CDR1 DFQATT, CDR2 SNEGSKA (reference sequence). The CDR3 has 15 amino acids. V gave up 3 bases and J gave up 6 bases; unmatched junction bases: 6.

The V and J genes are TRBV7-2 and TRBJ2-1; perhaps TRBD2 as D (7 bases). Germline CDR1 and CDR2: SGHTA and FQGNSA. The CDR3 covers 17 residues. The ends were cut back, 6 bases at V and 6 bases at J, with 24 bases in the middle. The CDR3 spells CASRSTGGLKGSNEQFF. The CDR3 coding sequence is TGTGCCAGCAGAAGCACGGGGGGCCTAAAGGGGAGCAATGAGCAGTTCTTC.